Following are 2 T cell receptor beta chains from one sample sequenced in a study of T cells in Graves' hyperthyroidism and ophthalmopathy. TCR beta CDR3 region amplification was performed from RNA transcripts. The HTBI set primed first-round TCR CDR3 RT-PCR. TCRdb reprocessed the multiplex PCR reads with MiXCR, giving one entry per CDR3 protein. The sample records over 500,000 distinct CDR3 sequences, around 50% being singletons. The source material was peripheral blood or thyroid tissue (not recorded which). The receptor source for this set is an adult woman with Graves' disease, either hyperthyroidism or ophthalmopathy (not recorded which).

This chain links TRBV20-1 with TRBJ2-7, with D possibly matching TRBD1 (6 bases). Trimming took off 5 bases at V and 0 bases at J, with 14 bases between the two ends. The germline gives CDR1 DFQATT, CDR2 SNEGSKA (reference sequence). The CDR3 loop spans 14 amino acids. The CDR3 is CSADGTFASYEQYF. The DNA for the CDR3 is TGCAGTGCTGACGGGACATTTGCCTCCTACGAGCAGTACTTC.

This clonotype was recorded many times. This chain links TRBV29-1 with TRBJ2-5, with 8 nucleotides matching TRBD1. The length of the CDR3 is 13 residues. Germline loops: CDR1 SQVTM, CDR2 ANQGSEA. V gave up 7 bases and J gave up 5 bases; unmatched junction bases: 9. In DNA form, the CDR3 reads TGCAGCGCCATGGTGGACAGGGATGAGACCCAGTACTTC. Translated, it gives CSAMVDRDETQYF. Using reference TRBV29-1 and TRBJ2-5 for the parts outside the CDR3, the full variable domain is SAVISQKPSRDICQRGTSLTIQCQVDSQVTMMFWYRQQPGQSLTLIATANQGSEATYESGFVIDKFPISRPNLTFSTLTVSNMSPEDSSIYLCSAMVDRDETQYFGPGTRLLVL.